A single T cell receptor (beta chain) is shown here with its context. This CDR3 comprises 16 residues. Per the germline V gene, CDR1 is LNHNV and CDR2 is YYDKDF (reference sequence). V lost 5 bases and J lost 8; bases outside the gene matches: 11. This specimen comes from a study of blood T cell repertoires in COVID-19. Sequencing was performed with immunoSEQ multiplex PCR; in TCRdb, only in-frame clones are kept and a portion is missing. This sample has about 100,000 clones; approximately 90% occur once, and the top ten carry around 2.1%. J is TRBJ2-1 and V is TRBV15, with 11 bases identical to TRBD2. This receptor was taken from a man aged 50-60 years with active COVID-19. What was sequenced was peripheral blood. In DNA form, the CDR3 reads TGTGCCACCAGCTTGAGACTAGCGGGACCACCTGATGAGCAGTTCTTC. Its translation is CATSLRLAGPPDEQFF.